This T cell receptor (beta chain) was recovered during a study of OX40 agonist ivuxolimab in advanced cancers. Study as a whole: Patients were given ivuxolimab, an antibody that agonizes OX40 (CD134).

Assay used: immunoSEQ multiplex PCR; TCRdb lists only in-frame clones, some missing. Here the sample spans 44,000 or so clones, approximately 91% being singletons. This CDR3 contains 12 residues. Germline V gene sequence: CDR1 SGHRS, CDR2 YFSETQ. Trimming removed 4 bases from V and 8 bases from J, with 12 bases in between. This clonotype was obtained from an adult with an advanced solid tumor such as melanoma, head and neck, liver or kidney cancer. The chain has TRBV5-1 and TRBJ1-1; D is ambiguous. Sequenced material: CD4+ or CD8+ T cells sorted from blood, taken in a trial of the OX40 agonist ivuxolimab. As DNA, the CDR3 is TGCGCCAGCAGCCAGACGGATGGGGAAGCTTTCTTT. Amino acid sequence: CASSQTDGEAFF. Combining the CDR3 with reference TRBV5-1 and TRBJ1-1 gives the whole variable domain KAGVTQTPRYLIKTRGQQVTLSCSPISGHRSVSWYQQTPGQGLQFLFEYFSETQRNKGNFPGRFSGRQFSNSRSEMNVSTLELGDSALYLCASSQTDGEAFFGQGTRLTVV.